These 32 T cell receptor beta chains originate from one sample sequenced in a study of cytomegalovirus exposure and HLA in healthy donors. PCR amplification relied on 60 Vbeta primers (plus 13 Jbeta primers). The table came from immunoSEQ multiplex PCR; TCRdb's copy has only in-frame clones and leaves some out. The sample records about 130,000 clones, 80% being singletons. The source material was PBMCs. Every receptor here comes from a woman aged 35 to 49 in good health and CMV-seronegative.

The CDR3 coding sequence is TGTGCCAGCCGGCCCGAAGGGGTGTTTGGTGAAAAACTGTTTTTT. Residues: CASRPEGVFGEKLFF. The chain combines TRBV7-8 with TRBJ1-4; the D gene is possibly TRBD1 (5 bases). Trimming stripped 8 bases from V and 7 bases from J, with 20 bases between. Germline V gives CDR1 SGHVS, CDR2 FQNEAQ. This CDR3 is 15 amino acids long.

The CDR3, as DNA: TGCGCCAGCAGCTTGCAGGGGGCCGGGGAGCTGTTTTTT. Translated: CASSLQGAGELFF. The rearrangement links TRBV5-1 to TRBJ2-2; TRBD1 aligns across 7 bases. V lost 1 base to trimming and J lost 6 bases; unmatched junction nucleotides: 0. CDR1 is SGHRS, CDR2 YFSETQ, per germline. This CDR3 has 13 residues.

In this sample, this clone turned up once. V is TRBV2 and J is TRBJ1-2, with D hard to call. The CDR3 is 13 amino acids. Germline CDR1 reads SNHLY; CDR2 reads FYNNEI. V lost 7 bases to trimming and J lost 8 bases, with 17 bases between them. The CDR3 DNA follows: TGTGCCAGCACCGGGAGGGAGTTGGGAGGCTACACCTTC. Protein: CASTGRELGGYTF.

The rearrangement uses TRBV2 and TRBJ2-5, with 9 bases lining up with TRBD2. The V gene end was trimmed by 2 bases and the J gene end by 7 bases; junction bases not matched to a gene: 14. The CDR3 runs 17 residues. Germline V CDR1 and CDR2: SNHLY, FYNNEI. CDR3 nucleotide sequence: TGTGCCAGCAGTGAAAGCGGAGCGGGGGGTTCCAGACGGACCCAGTACTTC. Protein: CASSESGAGGSRRTQYF. The whole variable domain, filled in from reference TRBV2 and TRBJ2-5, reads EPEVTQTPSHQVTQMGQEVILRCVPISNHLYFYWYRQILGQKVEFLVSFYNNEISEKSEIFDDQFSVERPDGSNFTLKIRSTKLEDSAMYFCASSESGAGGSRRTQYFGPGTRLLVL.

This chain links TRBV2 with TRBJ2-2; 8 positions match TRBD1. From germline, CDR1 is SNHLY and CDR2 FYNNEI. V lost 6 bases, J lost 8 bases, and 14 bases stayed unmatched. CDR3 size: 16 residues. The CDR3 here is CASRAIDRGGEGELFF. The CDR3 DNA reads as TGTGCCAGCAGGGCTATTGACAGGGGTGGGGAAGGGGAGCTGTTTTTT.

V usage is TRBV19 and J usage is TRBJ1-5, with a weak D call TRBD1 (6 bases). V gave up 5 bases and J gave up 0 bases, with 17 bases separating them. Germline V gives CDR1 LNHDA, CDR2 SQIVND (reference sequence). The CDR3 runs 17 residues. The CDR3 DNA is TGTGCCAGTAGTGACCCGGGGGGGCTCTATAGCAATCAGCCCCAGCATTTT. Translating gives CASSDPGGLYSNQPQHF.

The rearrangement links TRBV11-3 to TRBJ2-5, with D possibly matching TRBD2 (5 bases). The CDR3 sequence is 13 residues long. Between the trimmed V and J ends, which lost 5 bases and 4 bases, there was a span of 11 bases. Germline V gene data show CDR1 as SGHNT and CDR2 as YENEEA. The CDR3 nucleotides are TGTGCCAGCAGCCCGTATCGGGGAGAGACCCAGTACTTC. It encodes CASSPYRGETQYF. The entire variable domain, with the rest obtained from reference TRBV11-3 and TRBJ2-5, is as follows: EAGVVQSPRYKIIEKKQPVAFWCNPISGHNTLYWYLQNLGQGPELLIRYENEEAVDDSQLPKDRFSAERLKGVDSTLKIQPAELGDSAVYLCASSPYRGETQYFGPGTRLLVL.

The chain is built from TRBV9 and TRBJ2-1; D uncertain. Germline values: CDR1 SGDLS, CDR2 YYNGEE. V was trimmed by 0 bases and J by 8 bases, leaving 15 bases between them. The CDR3 sequence is 15 residues long. The CDR3: CASSVVGSSFDEQFF. CDR3 nucleotide sequence: TGTGCCAGCAGCGTAGTGGGCTCCTCCTTCGATGAGCAGTTCTTC.

The chain is built from TRBV5-6 and TRBJ1-5; the D gene is possibly TRBD1 (6 bases). This CDR3 has 16 residues. The germline CDR1 and CDR2 sequences are SGHDT and YYEEEE. V lost 2 bases to trimming and J lost 2 bases, with 14 bases between them. The CDR3 protein is CASSLTGGARNQPQHF. The DNA of the CDR3 is TGTGCCAGCAGCTTAACGGGGGGCGCGCGCAATCAGCCCCAGCATTTT.

The CDR3 DNA follows: TGCGCCAGCAGCCAAGATCCCGGGGGACAGGTTCTTTATGGCTACACCTTC. This gives the protein CASSQDPGGQVLYGYTF. This chain connects TRBV4-3 to TRBJ1-2; 8 bases are a match to TRBD1. The length of the CDR3 is 17 residues. Germline values: CDR1 LGHNA, CDR2 YSLEER. V lost 0 bases and J lost 5; bases outside the gene matches: 11.

This chain uses TRBV27 with TRBJ2-7, with 8 bases identical to TRBD1. This CDR3 comprises 15 residues. The germline V gene has CDR1 MNHEY and CDR2 SMNVEV (reference sequence). Germline trimming cut 8 bases from V and 1 base from J; bases unmatched to any gene: 10. This chain's CDR3 is CASCPGQGRSYEQYF. The DNA for the CDR3 is TGTGCCAGCTGCCCAGGACAGGGAAGGTCCTACGAGCAGTACTTC.

This clone was found a few times. This chain joins TRBV7-2 and TRBJ1-1; 8 bases match TRBD1. Trimming at V came to 7 bases and at J to 4 bases, leaving 8 bases not matched to a gene. CDR3 length: 14 amino acids. Germline lookup yields CDR1 SGHTA and CDR2 FQGNSA. The chain's CDR3 is CASTADRGGTEAFF. CDR3 sequence (DNA): TGTGCCAGCACCGCTGACAGGGGAGGCACTGAAGCTTTCTTT.

The DNA for the CDR3 is TGTGCCAGCAGTTACTCGCCAGGGCCCTATGGCTACACCTTC. It encodes CASSYSPGPYGYTF. This chain links TRBV6-5 with TRBJ1-2; D perhaps matches TRBD1 (5 bases). The germline CDR1 and CDR2 sequences are MNHEY and SVGAGI. The CDR3 length is 14 residues. The V gene lost 0 bases and the J gene lost 4 bases, with 9 bases spanning the gap.

CDR3 coding DNA: TGTGCCAGCAGCTTAATATCCGGGACTAGTTCCGGGGAGCTGTTTTTT. Its translation is CASSLISGTSSGELFF. This sequence joins TRBV7-3 and TRBJ2-2, with 8 bases lining up with TRBD2. V lost 1 base and J lost 6; bases outside the gene matches: 7. This CDR3 spans 16 amino acids. The V gene's germline CDR1 is SGHTA and CDR2 FQGTGA.

The rearrangement joins TRBV19 to TRBJ1-6; possible D gene TRBD1, 6 bases. V lost 5 bases to trimming and J lost 0 bases, with 17 bases between them. Germline V lookup: CDR1 LNHDA, CDR2 SQIVND (reference sequence). The length of the CDR3 is 18 residues. This chain's CDR3 is CASSSSTGFSSYNSPLHF. The CDR3 DNA follows: TGTGCCAGTAGTTCCTCGACAGGTTTCAGCTCCTATAATTCACCCCTCCACTTT.

The CDR3 reads CASSLIAGAYEQYF. CDR3 sequence (DNA): TGTGCCAGCAGCTTAATAGCGGGAGCGTACGAGCAGTACTTC. This rearrangement joins TRBV5-6 to TRBJ2-7; 9 bases are a match to TRBD2. Germline lookup yields CDR1 SGHDT and CDR2 YYEEEE. With 2 bases clipped from V and 4 bases from J, the junction kept 4 bases outside the gene matches. The CDR3 loop spans 14 amino acids.

V gene TRBV5-1 combines with J gene TRBJ2-2; TRBD2 matches 7 bases. The CDR3 totals 15 residues. Germline-derived CDR1 and CDR2 are SGHRS and YFSETQ. Germline trimming cut 0 bases from V and 2 bases from J; bases unmatched to any gene: 1. CDR3 sequence: CASSLGGGNTGELFF. The CDR3 DNA reads as TGCGCCAGCAGCTTGGGCGGGGGAAACACCGGGGAGCTGTTTTTT.

This clone was recorded a few times. The V call is TRBV6-5, the J call TRBJ1-6, with D possibly being TRBD1 (6 bases). V was clipped by 5 bases and J by 8 bases, with 16 bases between them. The CDR3 is 15 residues long. CDR1 and CDR2 (germline): MNHEY, SVGAGI. The CDR3 sequence is CASSGQGRGYSPLHF. The DNA for the CDR3 is TGTGCCAGCAGTGGTCAGGGGCGAGGGTATTCACCCCTCCACTTT.

The CDR3 reads CASSQAGGVDTQYF. The CDR3 DNA follows: TGCGCCAGCAGCCAAGCGGGAGGGGTGGATACGCAGTATTTT. The V gene is TRBV4-1, the J gene TRBJ2-3; the match to TRBD2 covers 8 bases. Germline lookup yields CDR1 MGHRA and CDR2 YSYEKL. J lost 6 bases, V lost 1 base, and 3 bases had no gene match. The CDR3 is made up of 14 amino acids.

The chain carries TRBV7-8 and TRBJ1-6; possible D gene TRBD1, 5 bases. This CDR3 comprises 20 residues. CDR1 is SGHVS, CDR2 FQNEAQ, per germline. Trimming took 1 base from V and 5 from J, leaving 24 bases between them. The CDR3 bases are TGTGCCAGCAGCTTAGGGGGTACCTCCTTGTGGGAGGGACATAATTCACCCCTCCACTTT. Protein sequence: CASSLGGTSLWEGHNSPLHF.

V gene TRBV27 combines with J gene TRBJ1-1; D remains unclear. V was trimmed by 2 bases and J by 1 base, leaving 5 bases between them. The CDR3 consists of 13 residues. Germline V gene data show CDR1 as MNHEY and CDR2 as SMNVEV (reference sequence). CDR3 sequence: CASSLNRNTEAFF. The CDR3 nucleotides read TGTGCCAGCAGTTTAAATCGGAACACTGAAGCTTTCTTT.

The chain uses TRBV6-5 and TRBJ2-3; 7 bases are a match to TRBD2. CDR3 length: 14 residues. Germline CDR1 is MNHEY and CDR2 is SVGAGI. V was clipped by 5 bases and J by 3 bases; unmatched bases: 5. CDR3 sequence reads: CASSGAGTTDTQYF. CDR3 nucleotides: TGTGCCAGCAGTGGAGCGGGAACAACAGATACGCAGTATTTT.

The rearrangement links TRBV4-1 to TRBJ1-5; D is unresolved. Trimming left V 0 bases short and J 5 bases short, with 14 bases between. Germline assignment: CDR1 MGHRA and CDR2 YSYEKL. This CDR3 has 16 residues. The CDR3 region has the DNA TGCGCCAGCAGCCAAGATAGTCAAGAAAGTTATCAGCCCCAGCATTTT. This codes for CASSQDSQESYQPQHF.

The V and J genes are TRBV9 and TRBJ2-1, with 7 bases that match TRBD1. Per the germline V gene, CDR1 is SGDLS and CDR2 is YYNGEE. V lost 6 bases, J lost 4 bases, and 7 bases stayed unmatched. The CDR3 sequence is 14 residues long. CDR3 loop: CASTPWDSYNEQFF. CDR3 coding DNA: TGTGCCAGCACCCCTTGGGACAGTTACAATGAGCAGTTCTTC. Variable domain in full (rest from reference TRBV9 and TRBJ2-1): DSGVTQTPKHLITATGQRVTLRCSPRSGDLSVYWYQQSLDQGLQFLIQYYNGEERAKGNILERFSAQQFPDLHSELNLSSLELGDSALYFCASTPWDSYNEQFFGPGTRLTVL.

This rearrangement joins TRBV5-5 to TRBJ2-3; TRBD1 matches at 7 bases. The CDR3 is 16 amino acids. With V trimmed by 0 bases and J by 4 bases, 8 bases remained unmatched. The germline V gene encodes CDR1 SGHKS and CDR2 YYEKEE (reference sequence). CDR3 in DNA: TGTGCCAGCAGCTTGGAGCTGGGACAGTACCCAGATACGCAGTATTTT. As protein: CASSLELGQYPDTQYF. The complete variable domain, with remaining parts taken from reference TRBV5-5 and TRBJ2-3, reads DAGVTQSPTHLIKTRGQQVTLRCSPISGHKSVSWYQQVLGQGPQFIFQYYEKEERGRGNFPDRFSARQFPNYSSELNVNALLLGDSALYLCASSLELGQYPDTQYFGPGTRLTVL.

V gene TRBV14 combines with J gene TRBJ1-6; D uncertain. Per germline, CDR1 SGHDN and CDR2 FVKESK. The CDR3 loop spans 15 amino acids. V lost 1 base to trimming and J lost 2 bases, with 6 bases between them. CDR3 sequence (DNA): TGTGCCAGCAGCCAAGGAGGCCCCTATAATTCACCCCTCCACTTT. Protein sequence: CASSQGGPYNSPLHF.

The rearrangement uses TRBV4-2 and TRBJ2-3; 12 bases fit TRBD2. Per the germline V gene, CDR1 is LGHNA and CDR2 is YNFKEQ. V lost 0 bases, J lost 6 bases, and 10 bases stayed unmatched. The CDR3 has 18 residues. CDR3 protein: CASSQDPSSGGVEDTQYF. The CDR3 region has the DNA TGTGCCAGCAGCCAAGATCCCTCTAGCGGGGGGGTGGAGGATACGCAGTATTTT.

Judged by abundance, this clone is medium-sized. This sample also contains other DNA sequences that code for the same CDR3. This sequence joins TRBV2 and TRBJ1-6, with 8 bases fitting TRBD1. Germline CDR1 SNHLY, CDR2 FYNNEI. The CDR3 extends over 14 amino acids. The junction had 0 bases not matched to a gene; V was cut back by 1 base and J by 7 bases. The CDR3: CASSEGTGNSPLHF. CDR3 DNA sequence: TGTGCCAGCAGTGAAGGGACAGGGAATTCACCCCTCCACTTT.

The count of this clone is one. The V call is TRBV14, the J call TRBJ2-1; the D gene is possibly TRBD1 (6 bases). This CDR3 is 15 amino acids long. Germline CDR1 SGHDN, CDR2 FVKESK. The ends were cut back, 4 bases at V and 7 bases at J, with 17 bases in the middle. The CDR3 coding sequence is TGTGCCAGCAGCCGAGATCGGGACACCCGGAATGAGCAGTTCTTC. Amino acids: CASSRDRDTRNEQFF.

The genes are TRBV7-9 and TRBJ2-5; D might be TRBD2 (6 bases). This CDR3 contains 15 residues. Trimming removed 9 bases from V and 4 bases from J, with 21 bases in between. From germline, CDR1 is SEHNR and CDR2 FQNEAQ (reference sequence). CDR3 nucleotides: TGTGCCAGTTTTGGAGGGCTTCTTGATTCAGAGACCCAGTACTTC. Amino acids: CASFGGLLDSETQYF.

The chain links TRBV4-1 to TRBJ2-1, with D maybe TRBD2 (6 bases). Germline V gene sequence: CDR1 MGHRA, CDR2 YSYEKL. This CDR3 has 16 residues. Deletions cut 5 bases from V and 0 bases from J, with 14 bases between. The CDR3 sequence: CASSSPGTRSYNEQFF. The CDR3, as DNA: TGCGCCAGCAGCAGCCCCGGGACTCGCTCCTACAATGAGCAGTTCTTC.

The chain recombines TRBV18 with TRBJ2-7; 8 nucleotides agree with TRBD1. This CDR3 is built from 15 residues. Germline loops: CDR1 KGHSH, CDR2 LQKENI. V shed 2 bases, J shed 3 bases, and the junction held 6 bases outside the gene matches. The CDR3 reads CASSPDRDRYYEQYF. The DNA of the CDR3 is TGTGCCAGCTCACCAGACAGGGACAGGTACTACGAGCAGTACTTC. Combining the CDR3 with reference TRBV18 and TRBJ2-7 gives the whole variable domain NAGVMQNPRHLVRRRGQEARLRCSPMKGHSHVYWYRQLPEEGLKFMVYLQKENIIDESGMPKERFSAEFPKEGPSILRIQQVVRGDSAAYFCASSPDRDRYYEQYFGPGTRLTVT.